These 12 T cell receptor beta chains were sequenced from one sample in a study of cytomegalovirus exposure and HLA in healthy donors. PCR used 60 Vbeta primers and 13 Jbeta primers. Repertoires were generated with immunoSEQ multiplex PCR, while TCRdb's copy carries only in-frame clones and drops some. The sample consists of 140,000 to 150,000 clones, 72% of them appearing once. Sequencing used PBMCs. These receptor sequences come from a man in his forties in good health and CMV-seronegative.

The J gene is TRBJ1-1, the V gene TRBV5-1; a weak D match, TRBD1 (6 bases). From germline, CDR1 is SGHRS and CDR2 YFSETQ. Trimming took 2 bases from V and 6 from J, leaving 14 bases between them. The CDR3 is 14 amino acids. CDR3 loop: CASSFIGGGSEAFF. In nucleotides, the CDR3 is TGCGCCAGCAGCTTTATAGGTGGGGGCTCTGAAGCTTTCTTT.

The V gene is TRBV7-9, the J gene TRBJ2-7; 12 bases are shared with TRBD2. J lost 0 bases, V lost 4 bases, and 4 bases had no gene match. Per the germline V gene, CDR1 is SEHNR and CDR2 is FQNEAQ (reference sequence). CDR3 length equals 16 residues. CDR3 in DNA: TGTGCCAGCAGCTGGGGACTAGCGGGTTCCTCCTACGAGCAGTACTTC. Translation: CASSWGLAGSSYEQYF.

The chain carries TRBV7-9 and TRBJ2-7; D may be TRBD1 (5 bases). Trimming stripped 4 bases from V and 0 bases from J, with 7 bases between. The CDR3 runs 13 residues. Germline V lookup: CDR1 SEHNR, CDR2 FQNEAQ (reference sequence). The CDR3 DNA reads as TGTGCCAGCAGCTCAGACAGCTCCTACGAGCAGTACTTC. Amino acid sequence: CASSSDSSYEQYF. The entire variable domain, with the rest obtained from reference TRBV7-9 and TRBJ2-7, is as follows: DTGVSQNPRHKITKRGQNVTFRCDPISEHNRLYWYRQTLGQGPEFLTYFQNEAQLEKSRLLSDRFSAERPKGSFSTLEIQRTEQGDSAMYLCASSSDSSYEQYFGPGTRLTVT.

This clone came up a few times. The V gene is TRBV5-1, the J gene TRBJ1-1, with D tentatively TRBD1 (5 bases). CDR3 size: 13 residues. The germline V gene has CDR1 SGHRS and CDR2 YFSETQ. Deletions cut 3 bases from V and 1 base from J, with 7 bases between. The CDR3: CASSWGENTEAFF. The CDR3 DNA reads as TGCGCCAGCAGCTGGGGCGAGAACACTGAAGCTTTCTTT.

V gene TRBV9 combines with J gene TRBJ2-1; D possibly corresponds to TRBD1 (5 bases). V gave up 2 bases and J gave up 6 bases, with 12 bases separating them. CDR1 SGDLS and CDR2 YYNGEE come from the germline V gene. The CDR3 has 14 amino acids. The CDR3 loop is CASSVLDSFNEQFF. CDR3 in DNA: TGTGCCAGCAGCGTCCTAGACAGTTTCAATGAGCAGTTCTTC.

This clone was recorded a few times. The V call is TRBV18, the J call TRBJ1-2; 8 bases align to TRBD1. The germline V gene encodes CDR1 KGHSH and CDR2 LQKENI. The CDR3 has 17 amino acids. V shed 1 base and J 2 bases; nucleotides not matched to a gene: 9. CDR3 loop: CASSPLSTGETNYGYTF. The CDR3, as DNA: TGTGCCAGCTCACCACTTTCGACAGGGGAGACGAACTATGGCTACACCTTC.

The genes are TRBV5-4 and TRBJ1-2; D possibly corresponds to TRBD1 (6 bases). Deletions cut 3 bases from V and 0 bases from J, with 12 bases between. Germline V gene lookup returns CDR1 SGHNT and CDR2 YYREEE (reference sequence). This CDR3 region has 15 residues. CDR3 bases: TGTGCCAGCAGCTCCCCGGGACATGCTAACTATGGCTACACCTTC. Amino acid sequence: CASSSPGHANYGYTF.

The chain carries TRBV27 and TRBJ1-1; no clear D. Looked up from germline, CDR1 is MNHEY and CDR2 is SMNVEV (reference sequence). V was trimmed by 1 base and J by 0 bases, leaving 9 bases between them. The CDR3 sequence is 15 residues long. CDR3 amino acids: CASSLYGELNTEAFF. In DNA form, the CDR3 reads TGTGCCAGCAGTTTATACGGGGAACTGAACACTGAAGCTTTCTTT.

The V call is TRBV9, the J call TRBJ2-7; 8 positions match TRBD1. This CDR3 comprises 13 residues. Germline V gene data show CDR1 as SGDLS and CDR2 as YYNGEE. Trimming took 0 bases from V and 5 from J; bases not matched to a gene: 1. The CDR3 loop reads CASSVGTGNEQYF. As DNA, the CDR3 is TGTGCCAGCAGCGTAGGGACAGGGAACGAGCAGTACTTC.

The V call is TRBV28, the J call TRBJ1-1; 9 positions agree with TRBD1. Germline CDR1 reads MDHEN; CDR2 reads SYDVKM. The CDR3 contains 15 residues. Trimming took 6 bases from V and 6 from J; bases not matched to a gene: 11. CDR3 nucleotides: TGTGCCAGCAGGCCTTATGGGACAGGGATGGCTGAAGCTTTCTTT. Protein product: CASRPYGTGMAEAFF.

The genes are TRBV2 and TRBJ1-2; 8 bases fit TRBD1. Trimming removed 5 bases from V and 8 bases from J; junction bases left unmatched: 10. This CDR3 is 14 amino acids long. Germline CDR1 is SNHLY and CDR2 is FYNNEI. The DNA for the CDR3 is TGTGCCAGCAGTCCCCGGACAGGGATAGGCGGCTACACCTTC. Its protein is CASSPRTGIGGYTF.

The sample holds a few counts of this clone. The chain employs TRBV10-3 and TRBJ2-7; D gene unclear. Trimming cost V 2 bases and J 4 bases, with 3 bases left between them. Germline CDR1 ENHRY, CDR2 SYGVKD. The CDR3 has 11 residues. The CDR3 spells CAISELYEQYF. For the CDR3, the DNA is TGTGCCATCAGTGAGCTGTACGAGCAGTACTTC.